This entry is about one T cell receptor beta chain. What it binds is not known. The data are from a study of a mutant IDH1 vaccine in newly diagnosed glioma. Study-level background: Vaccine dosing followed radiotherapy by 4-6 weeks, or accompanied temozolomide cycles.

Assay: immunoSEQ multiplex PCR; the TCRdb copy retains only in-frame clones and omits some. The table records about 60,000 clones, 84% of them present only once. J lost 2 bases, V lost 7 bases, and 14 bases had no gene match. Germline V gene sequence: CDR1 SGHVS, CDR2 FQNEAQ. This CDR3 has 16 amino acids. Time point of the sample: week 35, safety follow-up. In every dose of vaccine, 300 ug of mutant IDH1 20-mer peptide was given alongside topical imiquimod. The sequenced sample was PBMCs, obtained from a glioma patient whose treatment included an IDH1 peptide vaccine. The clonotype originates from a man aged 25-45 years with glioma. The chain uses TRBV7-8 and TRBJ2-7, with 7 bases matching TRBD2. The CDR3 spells CASTRGSSGLTYEQYF. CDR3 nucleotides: TGTGCCAGCACCCGGGGCTCTAGCGGACTAACCTACGAGCAGTACTTC. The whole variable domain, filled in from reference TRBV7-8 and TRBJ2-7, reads GAGVSQSPRYKVAKRGQDVALRCDPISGHVSLFWYQQALGQGPEFLTYFQNEAQLDKSGLPSDRFFAERPEGSVSTLKIQRTQQEDSAVYLCASTRGSSGLTYEQYFGPGTRLTVT.